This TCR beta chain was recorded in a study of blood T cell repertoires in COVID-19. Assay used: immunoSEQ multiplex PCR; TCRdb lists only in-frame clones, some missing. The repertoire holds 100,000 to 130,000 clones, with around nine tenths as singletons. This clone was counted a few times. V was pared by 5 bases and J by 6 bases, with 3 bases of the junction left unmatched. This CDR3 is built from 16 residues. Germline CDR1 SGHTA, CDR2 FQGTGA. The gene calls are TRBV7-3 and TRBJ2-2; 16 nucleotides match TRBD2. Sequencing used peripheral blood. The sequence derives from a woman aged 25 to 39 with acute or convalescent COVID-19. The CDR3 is CASSQGTSGRAGELFF. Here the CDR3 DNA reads TGTGCCAGCAGCCAAGGGACTAGCGGGAGGGCCGGGGAGCTGTTTTTT.